This TCR beta chain was identified during a study of metastatic and nonmetastatic thyroid tumors (dated by TCRdb to the early 2020s). For the study in its entirety: Repertoires from peripheral blood and from tumor or nodule tissue samples of malignant and benign thyroid patients were compared.

The library was produced with PCR. The instrument given in TCRdb is Illumina HiSeq 4000. High-throughput sequencing was used to profile the TCR beta-chain CDR3 region of every patient. In the authors' own workflow: CDR3 differences across clinicopathological groups were used to build a classifier for discriminating distant-metastatic papillary thyroid cancer patients. The Shannon index was used to measure repertoire diversity, and the Morisita-Horn index was used to measure how similar tumor and blood repertoires were. Clones were called with MiXCR by TCRdb after fastp trimmed the public reads at Q25, and only in-frame beta chains were retained. The V and J calls follow TCRdb's processing rather than the paper's. In all, the sample holds roughly 18,000 clones, and 28% of those were seen once. The ten biggest clones cover under 12% of the sample. This clone has only a few counts. Its cognate antigen has yet to be identified. Per-nucleotide qualities are absent, and no much larger clonotype sits a single base away.

None of the patients had been given any treatment before thyroid surgery. Patient clinical samples collected from the early 2010s to the late 2010s were retrospectively analysed using T-cell receptor beta sequencing. The study at large found these results: TCR beta diversity was reported as significantly higher in malignant tumors than in benign nodules, in both blood and tumor samples.

Measured from the cysteine to the phenylalanine, the CDR3 is 16 residues long. Only the CDR3 part of the read is kept: 48 bases, read in frame from the first base. CDR1 MNHEY and CDR2 SVGAGI were looked up in the germline V gene. A distance of 17 bases separates the germline ends of V and J, which lose 3 bases and 2 bases respectively. The rearranged segments are TRBV6-5 and TRBJ2-7, with a weak D call of TRBD2 (6 bases match). The clonotype comes from a female donor with papillary thyroid cancer or a benign thyroid nodule (not recorded which). Some clones in this sample may be carry-over from other donors' samples. Sample: tumor tissue. The CDR3 protein is CASSYGSSGGPYEQYF. Here is the DNA: TGTGCCAGCAGTTATGGTTCGAGCGGAGGGCCCTACGAGCAGTACTTC.